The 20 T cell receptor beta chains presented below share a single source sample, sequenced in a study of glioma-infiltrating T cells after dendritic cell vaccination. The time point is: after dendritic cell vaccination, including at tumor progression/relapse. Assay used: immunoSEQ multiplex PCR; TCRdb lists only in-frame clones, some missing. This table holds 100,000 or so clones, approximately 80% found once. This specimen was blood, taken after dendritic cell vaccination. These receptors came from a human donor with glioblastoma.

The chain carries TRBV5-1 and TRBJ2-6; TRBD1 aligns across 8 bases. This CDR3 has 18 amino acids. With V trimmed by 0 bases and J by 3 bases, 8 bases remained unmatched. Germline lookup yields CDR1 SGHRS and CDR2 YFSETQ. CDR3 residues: CASSLVVTGVFGANVLTF. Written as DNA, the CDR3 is TGCGCCAGCAGCTTGGTTGTGACAGGGGTGTTTGGGGCCAACGTCCTGACTTTC.

CDR3 DNA: TGTGCCAGCAGTGCCCAGACAGATACGCAGTATTTT. This translates into CASSAQTDTQYF. The genes are TRBV6-1 and TRBJ2-3; no definite D call. V lost 4 bases and J 3 bases, leaving 5 bases between the germline ends. This CDR3 has 12 amino acids. Germline values: CDR1 MNHNS, CDR2 SASEGT.

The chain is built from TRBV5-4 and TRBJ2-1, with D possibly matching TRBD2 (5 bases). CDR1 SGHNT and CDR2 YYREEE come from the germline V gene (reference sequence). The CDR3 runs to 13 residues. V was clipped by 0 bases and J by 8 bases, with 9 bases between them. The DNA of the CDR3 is TGTGCCAGCAGCTTGGGCGGGCGTGATGAGCAGTTCTTC. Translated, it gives CASSLGGRDEQFF.

The CDR3 is CAIHPWGGPHPYEQYF. In nucleotides, the CDR3 is TGTGCCATACACCCATGGGGGGGGCCGCATCCCTACGAGCAGTACTTC. The rearrangement uses TRBV10-3 and TRBJ2-7; maybe TRBD2 (7 bases). CDR3 size: 16 residues. Germline V lookup: CDR1 ENHRY, CDR2 SYGVKD. V was clipped by 9 bases and J by 2 bases, with 23 bases between them.

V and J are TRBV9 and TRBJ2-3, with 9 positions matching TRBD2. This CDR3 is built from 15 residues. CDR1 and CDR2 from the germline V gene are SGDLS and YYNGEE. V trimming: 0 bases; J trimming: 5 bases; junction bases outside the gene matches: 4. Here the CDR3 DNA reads TGTGCCAGCAGCGTAGGCGGGGGGGCCTTAGATACGCAGTATTTT. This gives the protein CASSVGGGALDTQYF.

The CDR3 region is CASSEAGSGRTTNINTGELFF. In nucleotides, the CDR3 is TGTGCCAGCAGTGAAGCTGGTAGCGGGAGGACCACTAATATTAACACCGGGGAGCTGTTTTTT. The V and J genes are TRBV6-1 and TRBJ2-2; 10 bases are shared with TRBD2. The CDR3 covers 21 residues. The J segment lost 2 bases and the V segment lost 0 bases, leaving 15 bases of the junction unmatched. Germline lookup yields CDR1 MNHNS and CDR2 SASEGT.

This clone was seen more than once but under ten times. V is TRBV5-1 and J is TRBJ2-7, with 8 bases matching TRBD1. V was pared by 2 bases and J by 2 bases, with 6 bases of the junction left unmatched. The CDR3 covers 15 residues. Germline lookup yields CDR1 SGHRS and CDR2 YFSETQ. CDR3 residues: CASSFGTGFPYEQYF. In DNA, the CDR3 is TGCGCCAGCAGCTTCGGGACAGGATTCCCCTACGAGCAGTACTTC. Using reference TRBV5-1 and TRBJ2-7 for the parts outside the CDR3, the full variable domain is KAGVTQTPRYLIKTRGQQVTLSCSPISGHRSVSWYQQTPGQGLQFLFEYFSETQRNKGNFPGRFSGRQFSNSRSEMNVSTLELGDSALYLCASSFGTGFPYEQYFGPGTRLTVT.

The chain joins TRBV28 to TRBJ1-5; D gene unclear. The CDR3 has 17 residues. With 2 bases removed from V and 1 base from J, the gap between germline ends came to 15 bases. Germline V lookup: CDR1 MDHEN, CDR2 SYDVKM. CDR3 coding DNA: TGTGCCAGCAGTTTAGCCTACGCCCGATCCAGCAATCAGCCCCAGCATTTT. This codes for CASSLAYARSSNQPQHF. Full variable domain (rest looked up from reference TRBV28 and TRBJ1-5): DVKVTQSSRYLVKRTGEKVFLECVQDMDHENMFWYRQDPGLGLRLIYFSYDVKMKEKGDIPEGYSVSREKKERFSLILESASTNQTSMYLCASSLAYARSSNQPQHFGDGTRLSIL.

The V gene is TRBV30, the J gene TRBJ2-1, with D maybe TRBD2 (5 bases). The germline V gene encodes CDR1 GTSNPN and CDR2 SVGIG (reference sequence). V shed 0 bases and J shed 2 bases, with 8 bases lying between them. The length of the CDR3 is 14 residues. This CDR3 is CAWSVAGTYNEQFF. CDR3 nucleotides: TGTGCCTGGAGTGTGGCGGGTACCTACAATGAGCAGTTCTTC. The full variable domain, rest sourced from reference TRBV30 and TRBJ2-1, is SQTIHQWPATLVQPVGSPLSLECTVEGTSNPNLYWYRQAAGRGLQLLFYSVGIGQISSEVPQNLSASRPQDRQFILSSKKLLLSDSGFYLCAWSVAGTYNEQFFGPGTRLTVL.

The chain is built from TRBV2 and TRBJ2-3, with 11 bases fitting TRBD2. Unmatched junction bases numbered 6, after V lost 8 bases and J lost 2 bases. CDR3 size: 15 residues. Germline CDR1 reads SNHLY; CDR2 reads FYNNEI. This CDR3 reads CASGGTSGYTDTQYF. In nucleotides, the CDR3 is TGTGCCAGCGGAGGGACTAGCGGATACACAGATACGCAGTATTTT. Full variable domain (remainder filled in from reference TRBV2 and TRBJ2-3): EPEVTQTPSHQVTQMGQEVILRCVPISNHLYFYWYRQILGQKVEFLVSFYNNEISEKSEIFDDQFSVERPDGSNFTLKIRSTKLEDSAMYFCASGGTSGYTDTQYFGPGTRLTVL.

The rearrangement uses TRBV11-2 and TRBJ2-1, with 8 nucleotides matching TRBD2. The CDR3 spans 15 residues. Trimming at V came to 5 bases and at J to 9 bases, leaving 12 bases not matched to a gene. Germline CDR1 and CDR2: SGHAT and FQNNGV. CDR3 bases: TGTGCCAGCAGCCCGGTCGGGGGGGGCCGGGGTGAGCAGTTCTTC. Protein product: CASSPVGGGRGEQFF.

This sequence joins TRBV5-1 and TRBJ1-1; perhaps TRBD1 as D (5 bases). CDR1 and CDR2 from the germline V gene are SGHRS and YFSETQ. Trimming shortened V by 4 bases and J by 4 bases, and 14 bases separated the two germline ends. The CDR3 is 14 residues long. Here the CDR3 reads CASSEGVHGTEAFF. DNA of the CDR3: TGCGCCAGCAGCGAAGGGGTCCATGGCACTGAAGCTTTCTTT.

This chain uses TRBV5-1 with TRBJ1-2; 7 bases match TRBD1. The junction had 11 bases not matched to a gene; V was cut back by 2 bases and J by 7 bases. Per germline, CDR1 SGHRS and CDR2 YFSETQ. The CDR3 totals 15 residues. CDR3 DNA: TGCGCCAGCAGCTTACAGGGGTCCGCCGGCGGTGGCTACACCTTC. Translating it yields CASSLQGSAGGGYTF.

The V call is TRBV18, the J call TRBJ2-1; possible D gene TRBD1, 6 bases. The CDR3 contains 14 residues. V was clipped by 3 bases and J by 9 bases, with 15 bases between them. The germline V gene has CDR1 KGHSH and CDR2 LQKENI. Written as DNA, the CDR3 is TGTGCCAGCTCACCCCAGGGGTCATGGGGTGAGCAGTTCTTC. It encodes CASSPQGSWGEQFF.

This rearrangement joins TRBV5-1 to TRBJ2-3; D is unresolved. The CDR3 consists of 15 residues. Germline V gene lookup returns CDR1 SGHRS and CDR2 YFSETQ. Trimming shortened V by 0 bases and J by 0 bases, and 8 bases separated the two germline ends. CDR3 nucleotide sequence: TGCGCCAGCAGCTTGGACGGTGCTAGCACAGATACGCAGTATTTT. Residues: CASSLDGASTDTQYF.

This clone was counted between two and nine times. The CDR3: CASSFVFGSRDRFNEKLFF. CDR3 sequence (DNA): TGTGCCAGCAGCTTCGTATTCGGGTCCCGGGACAGGTTTAATGAAAAACTGTTTTTT. The chain joins TRBV7-9 to TRBJ1-4, with 8 positions matching TRBD1. Trimming at V came to 3 bases and at J to 4 bases, leaving 16 bases not matched to a gene. The CDR3 extends over 19 amino acids. Germline V gene data show CDR1 as SEHNR and CDR2 as FQNEAQ (reference sequence). The entire variable domain, with the rest obtained from reference TRBV7-9 and TRBJ1-4, is as follows: DTGVSQNPRHKITKRGQNVTFRCDPISEHNRLYWYRQTLGQGPEFLTYFQNEAQLEKSRLLSDRFSAERPKGSFSTLEIQRTEQGDSAMYLCASSFVFGSRDRFNEKLFFGSGTQLSVL.

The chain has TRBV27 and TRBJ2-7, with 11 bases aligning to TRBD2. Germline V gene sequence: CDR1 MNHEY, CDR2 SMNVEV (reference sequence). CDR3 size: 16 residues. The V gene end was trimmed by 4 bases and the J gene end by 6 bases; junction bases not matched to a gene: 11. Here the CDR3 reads CASSSPGLAVPGEQYF. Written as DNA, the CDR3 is TGTGCCAGCAGTTCCCCGGGACTAGCGGTCCCTGGCGAGCAGTACTTC.

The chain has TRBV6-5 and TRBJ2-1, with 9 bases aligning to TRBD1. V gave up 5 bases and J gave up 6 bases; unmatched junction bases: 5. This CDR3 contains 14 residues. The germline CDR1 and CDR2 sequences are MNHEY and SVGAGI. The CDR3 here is CASSPDRGSNEQFF. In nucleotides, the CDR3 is TGTGCCAGCAGTCCCGACAGGGGGTCCAATGAGCAGTTCTTC.

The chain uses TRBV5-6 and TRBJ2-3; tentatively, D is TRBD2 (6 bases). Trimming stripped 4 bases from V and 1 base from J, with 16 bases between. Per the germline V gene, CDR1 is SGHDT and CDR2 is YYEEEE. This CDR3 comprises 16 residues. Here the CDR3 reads CASSPPYREGTDTQYF. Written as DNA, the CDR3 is TGTGCCAGCAGCCCACCCTATAGGGAGGGCACAGATACGCAGTATTTT.

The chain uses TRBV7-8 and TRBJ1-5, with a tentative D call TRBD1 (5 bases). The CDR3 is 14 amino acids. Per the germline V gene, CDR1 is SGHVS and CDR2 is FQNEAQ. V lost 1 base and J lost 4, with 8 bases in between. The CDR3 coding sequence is TGTGCCAGCAGCTTAGGTCCAGGGAATCAGCCCCAGCATTTT. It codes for CASSLGPGNQPQHF.